The T cell receptor beta chain described here comes from a study of identical twins. Study findings and constraints: Analyses of zero insertions could be partly confounded by invariant MAIT and iNKT cells. Insertion counts were lower in abundant cord blood beta clonotypes, a trend that memory repertoires did not show.

TCRdb called the 5' RACE reads again in MiXCR, with one record for every CDR3 protein. The table shows hundreds of thousands of distinct CDR3 sequences, with roughly 20% occurring only once. This clonotype was counted only a few times. Antigen specificity is unknown. Germline V gene data show CDR1 as SGHRS and CDR2 as YFSETQ. This CDR3 is 17 amino acids long. J was trimmed by 1 base and V by 5 bases; bases with no gene match: 9. The data were also submitted as part of a second study, on T cells expressing NK-cell markers. That work contributes: In a handful of donors, dominant NKG2C+ clonotypes were about 1.0-7.0% of CD8+ T cells. HCMV specificity of the expanded NKG2C+ T cell clones stayed unclear.

The chain recombines TRBV5-1 with TRBJ2-2, with 9 bases that match TRBD2. Sequenced sample: PBMCs. The origin of this receptor is a woman aged 18-29 years in good health. The CDR3 is CASRPSSGALNTGELFF. In DNA, the CDR3 is TGCGCCAGCAGGCCGTCTAGCGGGGCCTTGAACACCGGGGAGCTGTTTTTT.